These 5 T cell receptor beta chains were sequenced from one sample in a study of CXCR3-negative and CXCR3-positive naive CD8 T cells. 5' RACE that incorporated UMI labels was used to prepare the TRB cDNA libraries. TCRdb re-called the 5' RACE reads and gives one entry per CDR3 protein, without DNA. Recorded for this sample: some 130,000 distinct CDR3 sequences. Specimen: naive CXCR3- CD8+ T cells from blood. Subset in this sample: CD45RO-CCR7+CD27+CD95- naive CD8+ T cells lacking CXCR3 (TNR3-). The source of these receptors is a human donor in good health. Some clones in this sample may be carry-over from other donors' samples.

The chain links TRBV7-6 to TRBJ2-7. This CDR3 contains 13 residues. Looked up from germline, CDR1 is SGHVS and CDR2 is FNYEAQ. CDR3 protein: CASSLASTYEQYF.

The gene calls are TRBV5-1 and TRBJ1-2; TCRdb lists TRBD1, though no DNA is available to test this call. Germline assignment: CDR1 SGHRS and CDR2 YFSETQ. CDR3 size: 16 residues. CDR3: CASSLEDSNPIYGYTF.

The chain uses TRBV27 and TRBJ2-7. CDR3 length: 13 amino acids. CDR1 and CDR2 from the germline V gene are MNHEY and SMNVEV (reference sequence). The CDR3 region is CASSLQYSYEQYF.

The chain is built from TRBV4-2 and TRBJ2-7; there is no DNA to check the TCRdb D call of TRBD1. The CDR3 is 16 residues long. Germline CDR1 LGHNA, CDR2 YNFKEQ. CDR3 amino acids: CASSLDWPGGSYEQYF.

The V call is TRBV10-2, the J call TRBJ2-1; TCRdb picks TRBD1, but there is no DNA to check that call. Germline CDR1 and CDR2: WSHSY and SAAADI. The CDR3 is 15 amino acids. The CDR3 loop is CASSGTDRSYNEQFF.